The next 24 T cell receptor beta chains were all read from a single sample in a study of radiotherapy plus CTLA-4 blockade in lung cancer. Measured with immunoSEQ multiplex PCR; TCRdb has only the in-frame clones, and not every one. This sample has 55,000 to 80,000 clones, with around 90% found just once. The sequencing here drew on peripheral blood, taken from a patient treated with radiotherapy plus ipilimumab. The receptor source for this set is a human donor with non-small cell lung cancer that progressed on radiotherapy plus ipilimumab.

This rearrangement joins TRBV6-1 to TRBJ2-3; TRBD2 agrees at 9 bases. The junction had 2 bases not matched to a gene; V was cut back by 5 bases and J by 2 bases. Germline assignment: CDR1 MNHNS and CDR2 SASEGT. The CDR3 length is 14 residues. This chain's CDR3 is CASSLAGNTDTQYF. The DNA of the CDR3 is TGTGCCAGCAGTCTAGCGGGGAACACAGATACGCAGTATTTT.

This clone occurred once. The gene calls are TRBV2 and TRBJ1-2, with 8 bases matching TRBD1. This CDR3 has 16 residues. J was trimmed by 1 base and V by 5 bases; bases with no gene match: 9. Germline loops: CDR1 SNHLY, CDR2 FYNNEI. DNA for the CDR3: TGTGCCAGCAGTATGATAGGACAGGGTTTTAACTATGGCTACACCTTC. It encodes CASSMIGQGFNYGYTF.

The chain employs TRBV27 and TRBJ2-3, with a tentative D call TRBD1 (5 bases). The V gene lost 5 bases and the J gene lost 6 bases, with 15 bases spanning the gap. This CDR3 is built from 14 residues. The V gene's germline CDR1 is MNHEY and CDR2 SMNVEV (reference sequence). CDR3 protein: CASSPVTVADTQYF. CDR3 DNA: TGTGCCAGCAGTCCGGTGACAGTTGCTGATACGCAGTATTTT.

The V and J genes are TRBV19 and TRBJ2-2; 12 bases agree with TRBD2. The length of the CDR3 is 17 residues. CDR1 LNHDA and CDR2 SQIVND come from the germline V gene (reference sequence). Trimming cost V 5 bases and J 5 bases; bases outside gene matches: 9. CDR3 nucleotides: TGTGCCAGTAGTCGCCTTTCTCTAGCGGGAGGGACCGGGGAGCTGTTTTTT. Its translation: CASSRLSLAGGTGELFF. The full variable domain, in which reference TRBV19 and TRBJ2-2 provide the parts outside the CDR3, is DGGITQSPKYLFRKEGQNVTLSCEQNLNHDAMYWYRQDPGQGLRLIYYSQIVNDFQKGDIAEGYSVSREKKESFPLTVTSAQKNPTAFYLCASSRLSLAGGTGELFFGEGSRLTVL.

The chain couples TRBV7-8 to TRBJ1-1; 9 bases are shared with TRBD1. CDR1 is SGHVS and CDR2 is FQNEAQ in the germline V gene. Trimming removed 1 base from V and 5 bases from J; junction bases left unmatched: 5. This CDR3 has 15 amino acids. Written as DNA, the CDR3 is TGTGCCAGCAGCTTAGAACAGGGGGCGCGTACTGAAGCTTTCTTT. It is translated as CASSLEQGARTEAFF.

The CDR3 bases are TGTGCCATCACCCCAGGACATTCCTACGAGCAGTACTTC. This codes for CAITPGHSYEQYF. The chain carries TRBV28 and TRBJ2-7; tentative D call: TRBD1 (5 bases). Germline V gives CDR1 MDHEN, CDR2 SYDVKM. This CDR3 is 13 amino acids long. The germline V and J ends were trimmed by 10 bases and 1 base, with 14 bases remaining between them.

The gene calls are TRBV10-2 and TRBJ1-1; D gene uncertain. This CDR3 spans 11 amino acids. The V gene's germline CDR1 is WSHSY and CDR2 SAAADI. V was cut by 6 bases and J by 2 bases, with 4 bases left in between. CDR3 nucleotides: TGCGCCAGCAGCCATAACACTGAAGCTTTCTTT. This sequence encodes CASSHNTEAFF.

The J gene is TRBJ2-5, the V gene TRBV5-6; perhaps TRBD1 as D (6 bases). Germline V gene sequence: CDR1 SGHDT, CDR2 YYEEEE. V was shortened by 1 base and J by 5 bases, with 18 bases between the two germline ends. The CDR3 runs to 16 residues. For the CDR3, the DNA is TGTGCCAGCAGCTTGCTGCGCAGGGGATTGGAGGAGACCCAGTACTTC. Amino acid sequence: CASSLLRRGLEETQYF.

V gene TRBV6-6 combines with J gene TRBJ2-5; 9 nucleotides align to TRBD1. The CDR3 runs to 15 residues. The ends lost 5 bases at V and 4 bases at J; junction bases unmatched: 8. CDR1 and CDR2 from the germline V gene are MNHNY and SVGAGI (reference sequence). Here the CDR3 DNA reads TGTGCCAGCAGTAAACCGGGACAGGGCGGAGAGACCCAGTACTTC. Encoded protein: CASSKPGQGGETQYF.

The CDR3 DNA sequence: TGTGCCAGCAGCTTACTTAGGGGCGCTGAAGCTTTCTTT. This sequence encodes CASSLLRGAEAFF. The rearrangement uses TRBV7-9 and TRBJ1-1; weak D call: TRBD1 (5 bases). CDR1 is SEHNR and CDR2 is FQNEAQ in the germline V gene (reference sequence). The ends were cut back, 2 bases at V and 6 bases at J, with 10 bases in the middle. The CDR3 sequence is 13 residues long.

The genes are TRBV19 and TRBJ2-3; a possible D gene is TRBD1 (6 bases). The CDR3 sequence is 15 residues long. Germline V gives CDR1 LNHDA, CDR2 SQIVND (reference sequence). Trimming removed 5 bases at V and 4 bases at J, with 16 bases between. The CDR3 nucleotides are TGTGCCAGTAGTTCACAGGGTCGCGTGGCAGATACGCAGTATTTT. Encoded protein: CASSSQGRVADTQYF.

This rearrangement joins TRBV7-9 to TRBJ1-5, with D tentatively TRBD1 (6 bases). Germline CDR1 reads SEHNR; CDR2 reads FQNEAQ (reference sequence). This CDR3 region has 14 residues. Trimming cost V 5 bases and J 0 bases, with 8 bases left between them. The CDR3 reads CASSRTDSNQPQHF. Written as DNA, the CDR3 is TGTGCCAGCAGCCGGACAGATAGCAATCAGCCCCAGCATTTT.

The chain uses TRBV7-9 and TRBJ1-1; no reliable D call. Germline values: CDR1 SEHNR, CDR2 FQNEAQ (reference sequence). Trimming took off 1 base at V and 6 bases at J, with 6 bases between the two ends. This CDR3 contains 12 residues. The CDR3 region has the DNA TGTGCCAGCAGCTTAGGGGAATCTGAAGCTTTCTTT. Encoded protein: CASSLGESEAFF. The variable domain in full, completed from reference TRBV7-9 and TRBJ1-1, reads DTGVSQNPRHKITKRGQNVTFRCDPISEHNRLYWYRQTLGQGPEFLTYFQNEAQLEKSRLLSDRFSAERPKGSFSTLEIQRTEQGDSAMYLCASSLGESEAFFGQGTRLTVV.

The gene calls are TRBV19 and TRBJ1-1, with unresolved D. The CDR3 extends over 14 amino acids. Trimming stripped 3 bases from V and 0 bases from J, with 8 bases between. Germline CDR1 LNHDA, CDR2 SQIVND (reference sequence). DNA for the CDR3: TGTGCCAGTAGTATTTGGCAGGTGAACACTGAAGCTTTCTTT. Protein: CASSIWQVNTEAFF. Supplemented by reference TRBV19 and TRBJ1-1, the full variable domain reads DGGITQSPKYLFRKEGQNVTLSCEQNLNHDAMYWYRQDPGQGLRLIYYSQIVNDFQKGDIAEGYSVSREKKESFPLTVTSAQKNPTAFYLCASSIWQVNTEAFFGQGTRLTVV.

The J gene is TRBJ2-7, the V gene TRBV16; D unclear. The ends were cut back, 5 bases at V and 7 bases at J, with 9 bases in the middle. Germline V CDR1 and CDR2: KGHSY, FQNENV. The CDR3 is 11 amino acids. CDR3 DNA sequence: TGTGCCAGCAGCTTATACGGGGAGCAGTACTTC. This gives the protein CASSLYGEQYF.

The chain carries TRBV30 and TRBJ2-3; TRBD1 matches 8 bases. Germline CDR1 is GTSNPN and CDR2 is SVGIG (reference sequence). V trimming: 5 bases; J trimming: 2 bases; junction bases outside the gene matches: 3. There are 13 residues in the CDR3. The CDR3 coding sequence is TGTGCCTGGGGACAGGGCTTCACAGATACGCAGTATTTT. This translates into CAWGQGFTDTQYF.

The CDR3: CATMRLENNEQFF. Here the CDR3 DNA reads TGTGCCACCATGAGACTGGAGAACAATGAGCAGTTCTTC. This chain connects TRBV28 to TRBJ2-1; no clear D. Germline lookup yields CDR1 MDHEN and CDR2 SYDVKM. Trimming took off 10 bases at V and 5 bases at J, with 15 bases between the two ends. The CDR3 length is 13 residues.

This rearrangement joins TRBV28 to TRBJ2-1, with D perhaps TRBD1 or TRBD2 (6 bases each). Germline CDR1 and CDR2: MDHEN and SYDVKM. The CDR3 runs 13 residues. The V end lost 2 bases, the J end lost 7 bases, and 9 bases lay between the germline ends. CDR3 protein: CASSLGGPNEQFF. For the CDR3, the DNA is TGTGCCAGCAGTTTAGGGGGGCCTAATGAGCAGTTCTTC. Full variable domain (rest looked up from reference TRBV28 and TRBJ2-1): DVKVTQSSRYLVKRTGEKVFLECVQDMDHENMFWYRQDPGLGLRLIYFSYDVKMKEKGDIPEGYSVSREKKERFSLILESASTNQTSMYLCASSLGGPNEQFFGPGTRLTVL.

The chain is built from TRBV6-1 and TRBJ2-7, with no clear D. CDR1 MNHNS and CDR2 SASEGT come from the germline V gene. V dropped 3 bases and J dropped 0 bases, with 12 bases sitting between them. This CDR3 is built from 15 residues. CDR3 region: CASSDLIANSYEQYF. In DNA form, the CDR3 reads TGTGCCAGCAGTGATTTAATCGCCAACTCCTACGAGCAGTACTTC.

V and J are TRBV30 and TRBJ1-2; D unclear. The germline V gene has CDR1 GTSNPN and CDR2 SVGIG (reference sequence). This CDR3 has 11 residues. The V and J ends lost 0 bases and 4 bases respectively, with 3 bases between them. CDR3 amino acids: CAWSVSYGYTF. Here the CDR3 DNA reads TGTGCCTGGAGTGTCTCCTATGGCTACACCTTC.

V and J are TRBV9 and TRBJ1-2, with 8 bases fitting TRBD1. The CDR3 is 16 residues long. The V and J ends lost 5 bases and 6 bases, in that order; junction bases with no gene match: 15. Per germline, CDR1 SGDLS and CDR2 YYNGEE. DNA for the CDR3: TGTGCCAGCAGTGATACCACGACGGACAGGGCCCATGGCTACACCTTC. Protein product: CASSDTTTDRAHGYTF.

This clone appeared once. The rearrangement links TRBV7-6 to TRBJ2-2; a weak D match, TRBD1 (6 bases). In germline, CDR1 is SGHVS, CDR2 FNYEAQ. The ends were cut back, 6 bases at V and 4 bases at J, with 15 bases in the middle. The CDR3 is made up of 15 amino acids. The CDR3 bases are TGTGCCAGCAGTCCCCGACAGGTCCGCACCGGGGAGCTGTTTTTT. Its translation: CASSPRQVRTGELFF.

This clone was observed once. The chain uses TRBV6-5 and TRBJ2-1; TRBD1 matches at 11 bases. CDR3 size: 15 residues. Trimming took 5 bases from V and 7 from J; bases not matched to a gene: 7. Germline CDR1 and CDR2: MNHEY and SVGAGI. The DNA for the CDR3 is TGTGCCAGCAGTACGGGGACAGGGGGATGGAATGAGCAGTTCTTC. This encodes CASSTGTGGWNEQFF.

The chain links TRBV6-5 to TRBJ2-2; D might be TRBD1 or TRBD2, each matching 5 bases. V was clipped by 8 bases and J by 6 bases, with 7 bases between them. The CDR3 sequence is 11 residues long. CDR1 and CDR2 from the germline V gene are MNHEY and SVGAGI. CDR3 protein: CASRDAGELFF. For the CDR3, the DNA is TGTGCCAGCCGGGACGCCGGGGAGCTGTTTTTT.